This T cell receptor (beta chain) came from a study of CD8 T cells in Susac syndrome. Blood CD8+ and CD4+ T cells underwent high-throughput TCR beta sequencing. This clonotype was counted a single time. The RNA input was about 0.5 to 1 ug, and it was reverse transcribed with random hexamers. TCRdb reprocessed the immunoSEQ multiplex PCR reads via MiXCR and lists one record per CDR3 protein. The sample gives about 210,000 distinct CDR3 sequences, roughly 92% of which show up once; around 0.1% is in the top ten. Germline V CDR1 and CDR2: MNHEY, SMNVEV (reference sequence). This CDR3 has 14 residues. Trimming cost V 2 bases and J 6 bases; bases outside gene matches: 5.

Input material: CD4+ T cells from PBMCs. The chain is built from TRBV27 and TRBJ1-2; TRBD1 aligns across 8 bases. The receptor was isolated from a human donor in good health. This CDR3 reads CASSLRTGSNGYTF. The CDR3 DNA follows: TGTGCCAGCAGTTTAAGGACAGGGAGTAATGGCTACACCTTC.